This TCR beta chain originates from a study of cytomegalovirus exposure and HLA in healthy donors. Study at large: Per a later analysis, the roughly 670 first-cohort and approximately 120 validation repertoires shared one platform.

This clone was counted once. Its antigen is as yet unknown. TCRdb keeps only in-frame clones here, not all; method: immunoSEQ multiplex PCR. The data show tens of thousands of clones, with 85% to 95% seen just once and less than 2% held by the top ten. Points from the study as a whole: TCR beta chains numbering roughly 150 were designated cytomegalovirus-associated. The tendency of first-cohort TCR clusters to co-occur in the roughly 110 validation repertoires was the finding of a later analysis. Among TCR sequences, most were rare, though some public TCRs appeared in many donors.

The CDR3 has 14 residues. J gave up 5 bases and V 8 bases, and 11 bases lay outside the gene matches. Germline V CDR1 and CDR2: MNHNS, SASEGT. The chain joins TRBV6-1 to TRBJ1-1, with 7 bases matching TRBD1. The sequence was collected from a young woman in good health and CMV-seropositive. Source material: PBMCs. The CDR3 here is CASETGDLRTEAFF. CDR3 DNA: TGTGCCAGCGAAACAGGGGACCTACGGACTGAAGCTTTCTTT.